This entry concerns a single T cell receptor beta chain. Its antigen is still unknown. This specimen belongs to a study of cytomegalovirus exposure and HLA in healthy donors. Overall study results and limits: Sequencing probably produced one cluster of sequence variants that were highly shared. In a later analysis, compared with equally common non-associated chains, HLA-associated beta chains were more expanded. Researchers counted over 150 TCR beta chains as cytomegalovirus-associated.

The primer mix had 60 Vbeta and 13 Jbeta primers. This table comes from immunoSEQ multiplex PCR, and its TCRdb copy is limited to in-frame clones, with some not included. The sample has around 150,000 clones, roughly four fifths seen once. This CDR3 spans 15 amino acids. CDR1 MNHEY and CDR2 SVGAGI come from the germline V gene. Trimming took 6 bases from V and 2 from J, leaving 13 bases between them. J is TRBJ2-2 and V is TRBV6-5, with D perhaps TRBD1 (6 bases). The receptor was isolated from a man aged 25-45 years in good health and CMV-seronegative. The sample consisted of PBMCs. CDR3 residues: CASRRTAYNTGELFF. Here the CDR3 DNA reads TGTGCCAGCAGGCGGACAGCCTATAACACCGGGGAGCTGTTTTTT.